Presented here are 32 T cell receptor beta chains from one specimen sequenced in a study of CD8+CD57+ T cells in acquired aplastic anemia. Genomic DNA served as template for TCR beta VDJ and CDR3 profiling. TCRdb called the reads again in MiXCR, with one record for every CDR3 protein. The sample consists of some 160,000 distinct CDR3 sequences, less than 60% of them appearing once. The authors sequenced patients whose flow cytometry had shown CD8+CD57+ cell expansion. Sequencing was done on a sample of sorted CD4+, CD8+, or CD8+CD57+ T cells (not recorded which) from PBMCs. The receptors shown here come from a human donor with aplastic anemia.

The gene calls are TRBV20-1 and TRBJ2-7; TRBD2 matches at 9 bases. V was pared by 3 bases and J by 5 bases, with 14 bases of the junction left unmatched. Germline V gene lookup returns CDR1 DFQATT and CDR2 SNEGSKA (reference sequence). There are 16 residues in the CDR3. The DNA of the CDR3 is TGCAGTGCTAGGTCAGCGGGGGGCCCAGGGATTCACGAGCAGTACGTC. It translates to CSARSAGGPGIHEQYV.

Points on this clonotype: This clone may be a read error of a much larger clone one base away. The V gene is TRBV7-2, the J gene TRBJ1-2; TRBD1 matches at 8 bases. The V and J ends lost 1 base and 14 bases, in that order; junction bases with no gene match: 9. Germline CDR1 SGHTA, CDR2 FQGNSA. CDR3 length equals 13 residues. CDR3 bases: TGTGCCAGCAGCTTAGGGACAGGGCTCGCTAGAACCTTC. Translated: CASSLGTGLARTF.

Remarks on this clonotype: A junction boundary mismatches the germline segment, possibly from a read error. The chain employs TRBV24-1 and TRBJ2-3, with 8 bases that match TRBD1. CDR3 length equals 17 residues. Germline V gene sequence: CDR1 KGHDR, CDR2 SFDVKD. This CDR3 reads CATSDLVPGQATDTQCF. CDR3 in DNA: TGTGCCACCAGTGATCTCGTCCCGGGACAGGCCACAGATACGCAGTGTTTT.

This clonotype was counted many times. The rearrangement links TRBV20-1 to TRBJ1-2, with D perhaps TRBD1 (5 bases). In germline, CDR1 is DFQATT, CDR2 SNEGSKA (reference sequence). The CDR3 is made up of 15 amino acids. Trimming took 3 bases from V and 2 from J, leaving 16 bases between them. The CDR3 DNA reads TGCAGTGCTAGTAGTTCATCAGGGATCAACTATGGCTACACCTTC. Its protein product is CSASSSSGINYGYTF.

The chain's CDR3 is CASSEALGPLHF. For the CDR3, the DNA is TGTGCCAGCAGTGAAGCGCTTGGACCCCTCCACTTT. The chain carries TRBV2 and TRBJ1-6, with no clear D. The V end was cut by 0 bases, the J end by 12 bases, with 6 bases between. CDR3 length: 12 residues. Germline V gene lookup returns CDR1 SNHLY and CDR2 FYNNEI.

This clonotype was seen only a few times. V usage is TRBV30 and J usage is TRBJ1-4; D call uncertain. V was trimmed by 0 bases and J by 11 bases, leaving 7 bases between them. The CDR3 has 11 amino acids. Germline assignment: CDR1 GTSNPN and CDR2 SVGIG (reference sequence). In nucleotides, the CDR3 is TGTGCCTGGAGTGTACCCGGGAAACTGTTTTTT. Amino acid sequence: CAWSVPGKLFF.

As regards this clonotype: A clone one base away is much larger, so this may be a read error. V usage is TRBV6-1 and J usage is TRBJ1-5; 8 nucleotides agree with TRBD1. The CDR3 covers 15 residues. Looked up from germline, CDR1 is MNHNS and CDR2 is SASEGT. In nucleotides, the CDR3 is TGTGCCAGCAGTGAACTTGGACAGGGCAGTCAGCCCCGGCATTTT. It specifies CASSELGQGSQPRHF.

Many counts were recorded for this clonotype. V usage is TRBV13 and J usage is TRBJ1-2; 7 nucleotides match TRBD1. V lost 5 bases, J lost 7 bases, and 7 bases stayed unmatched. The CDR3 is 13 residues long. Germline assignment: CDR1 PRHDT and CDR2 FYEKMQ (reference sequence). The chain's CDR3 is CASSQGGQVGYTF. The CDR3 nucleotides read TGTGCCAGCAGCCAAGGGGGCCAGGTTGGCTACACCTTC.

The chain is built from TRBV10-2 and TRBJ2-7; tentatively, D is TRBD1 (5 bases). The V gene's germline CDR1 is WSHSY and CDR2 SAAADI. This CDR3 is built from 16 residues. Trimming shortened V by 3 bases and J by 2 bases, and 17 bases separated the two germline ends. This CDR3 is CASSETQGIWPYEQYF. CDR3 in DNA: TGCGCCAGCAGTGAAACTCAGGGAATCTGGCCCTACGAGCAGTACTTC.

This clonotype came up once. This rearrangement joins TRBV20-1 to TRBJ2-7, with TRBD1 matching 8 bases. The germline V gene encodes CDR1 DFQATT and CDR2 SNEGSKA (reference sequence). V gave up 3 bases and J gave up 2 bases; unmatched junction bases: 12. CDR3 length: 16 residues. CDR3 residues: CSARNRQGFVAYEQYF. Written as DNA, the CDR3 is TGCAGTGCTAGGAACAGACAGGGGTTTGTGGCCTACGAGCAGTACTTC.

This clonotype was seen ten or more times. One end of the junction varies from germline; a read error may be responsible. The chain carries TRBV5-1 and TRBJ1-2; D is unclear. Germline V gene lookup returns CDR1 SGHRS and CDR2 YFSETQ. The CDR3 covers 14 residues. In DNA, the CDR3 is TGTGCCAGCAGCCCTGGAGGGTTAAGGAATGGCTACACCTTC. This codes for CASSPGGLRNGYTF. The variable domain in full, completed from reference TRBV5-1 and TRBJ1-2, reads KAGVTQTPRYLIKTRGQQVTLSCSPISGHRSVSWYQQTPGQGLQFLFEYFSETQRNKGNFPGRFSGRQFSNSRSEMNVSTLELGDSALYLCASSPGGLRNGYTFGSGTRLTVV.

The table lists this clonotype with many counts. The chain recombines TRBV7-2 with TRBJ2-1; TRBD2 matches 11 bases. The germline CDR1 and CDR2 sequences are SGHTA and FQGNSA. V was clipped by 5 bases and J by 2 bases; unmatched bases: 8. This CDR3 region has 17 residues. The CDR3 here is CASSPWSSGGAYNEQFF. CDR3 nucleotides: TGTGCCAGCAGCCCATGGAGTAGCGGGGGGGCCTACAATGAGCAGTTCTTC.

This clonotype was seen more than once but under ten times. The chain is built from TRBV30 and TRBJ1-2, with TRBD1 matching over 8 bases. The CDR3 spans 19 residues. The germline gives CDR1 GTSNPN, CDR2 SVGIG (reference sequence). V lost 1 base, J lost 2 bases, and 18 bases stayed unmatched. The CDR3 loop reads CAWSDIGTGTKYRNYGYTF. The CDR3 bases are TGTGCCTGGAGTGATATAGGGACAGGCACTAAATACAGGAACTATGGCTACACCTTC.

The J gene is TRBJ2-6, the V gene TRBV6-1, with 8 bases that match TRBD1. Trimming cost V 8 bases and J 4 bases; bases outside gene matches: 7. Germline lookup yields CDR1 MNHNS and CDR2 SASEGT. The CDR3 length is 15 residues. This chain's CDR3 is CASLQGADGANVLTF. The CDR3 nucleotides read TGTGCCAGCCTCCAGGGGGCGGACGGGGCCAACGTCCTGACTTTC.

This chain joins TRBV20-1 and TRBJ2-3; the match to TRBD2 covers 7 bases. With V trimmed by 3 bases and J by 3 bases, 9 bases remained unmatched. Germline lookup yields CDR1 DFQATT and CDR2 SNEGSKA (reference sequence). The CDR3 contains 15 residues. The CDR3 loop reads CSARRAGVLTDTQYF. The CDR3 DNA reads as TGCAGTGCTAGGAGGGCGGGGGTGTTGACAGATACGCAGTATTTT.

This clonotype was counted at least ten times. This chain links TRBV29-1 with TRBJ1-2, with D possibly TRBD1 on 5 matching bases. V dropped 2 bases and J dropped 0 bases, with 10 bases sitting between them. CDR1 SQVTM and CDR2 ANQGSEA come from the germline V gene. The CDR3 is made up of 14 amino acids. The CDR3 protein is CSVEQGQSNYGYTF. CDR3 nucleotides: TGCAGCGTTGAACAAGGACAATCTAACTATGGCTACACCTTC. Filled out from reference TRBV29-1 and TRBJ1-2, the complete variable domain reads SAVISQKPSRDICQRGTSLTIQCQVDSQVTMMFWYRQQPGQSLTLIATANQGSEATYESGFVIDKFPISRPNLTFSTLTVSNMSPEDSSIYLCSVEQGQSNYGYTFGSGTRLTVV.

The V and J genes are TRBV20-1 and TRBJ2-5; TRBD1 aligns across 11 bases. Germline loops: CDR1 DFQATT, CDR2 SNEGSKA (reference sequence). The trim removed 6 bases at V and 4 bases at J, leaving 10 bases unmatched. The CDR3 is made up of 15 amino acids. Written as DNA, the CDR3 is TGCAGTGCCACCCTGGACAGGGGGCGAGGAGAGACCCAGTACTTC. Translated: CSATLDRGRGETQYF.

As regards this clonotype: A much larger clone differs from this one at a single base, so this may be a read error. This chain links TRBV6-1 with TRBJ1-1; TRBD1 matches 10 bases. The CDR3 sequence is 13 residues long. After removal of 6 bases from V and 6 bases from J, the junction contained 4 bases not matched to a gene. Germline V gives CDR1 MNHNS, CDR2 SASEGT. CDR3 region: CASRTGGFAEAFF. DNA for the CDR3: TGTGCCAGCAGGACAGGGGGCTTCGCTGAAGCTTTCTTT.

This clonotype was found many times. Just one base apart from a much larger clone, this may be a read error. The chain employs TRBV7-2 and TRBJ2-7; D is undetermined. V dropped 5 bases and J dropped 0 bases, with 11 bases sitting between them. The CDR3 is made up of 14 amino acids. Germline CDR1 is SGHTA and CDR2 is FQGNSA. The DNA of the CDR3 is TGTGCCAGCAGCCCCCAGGTGAGCTCCTACGAGCAGTACTTC. Protein product: CASSPQVSSYEQYF. Filled out from reference TRBV7-2 and TRBJ2-7, the complete variable domain reads GAGVSQSPSNKVTEKGKDVELRCDPISGHTALYWYRQSLGQGLEFLIYFQGNSAPDKSGLPSDRFSAERTGGSVSTLTIQRTQQEDSAVYLCASSPQVSSYEQYFGPGTRLTVT.

This clonotype was picked up a small number of times. The V call is TRBV10-3, the J call TRBJ2-7, with TRBD2 as a possible D gene (6 bases). The CDR3 contains 14 residues. Germline assignment: CDR1 ENHRY and CDR2 SYGVKD. Trimming stripped 4 bases from V and 2 bases from J, with 12 bases between. CDR3 loop: CAISGVQRAYEQYF. The DNA of the CDR3 is TGTGCCATCAGTGGGGTACAGCGGGCCTACGAGCAGTACTTC.

Many counts were recorded for this clonotype. The genes are TRBV6-2 or TRBV6-3 and TRBJ2-6, with a weak D call TRBD1 (5 bases). V lost 0 bases to trimming and J lost 2 bases, with 5 bases between them. This CDR3 has 15 amino acids. Germline CDR1 is MNHEY and CDR2 is SVGEGT. This CDR3 reads CASSYSGAGANVLTF. Written as DNA, the CDR3 is TGTGCCAGCAGTTACTCAGGGGCTGGGGCCAACGTCCTGACTTTC.

This clonotype came up a few times. The CDR3 DNA sequence: TGTGCCATCAGTCCCGGACAGGCTAGGTCACCCCTCCACTTT. This sequence encodes CAISPGQARSPLHF. The V call is TRBV10-3, the J call TRBJ1-6, with 7 bases aligning to TRBD1. With V trimmed by 5 bases and J by 10 bases, 8 bases remained unmatched. The CDR3 spans 14 residues. CDR1 is ENHRY, CDR2 SYGVKD, per germline.

The sample holds one count of this clonotype. This sequence joins TRBV2 and TRBJ1-1, with D possibly matching TRBD1 (6 bases). Per the germline V gene, CDR1 is SNHLY and CDR2 is FYNNEI. Trimming took off 9 bases at V and 1 base at J, with 12 bases between the two ends. This CDR3 region has 13 residues. The CDR3 protein is CARGQRQNTEAFF. CDR3 nucleotide sequence: TGTGCCAGGGGACAAAGGCAGAACACTGAAGCTTTCTTT.

The V and J genes are TRBV10-3 and TRBJ1-1; 7 bases match TRBD1. The CDR3 is 13 amino acids. Germline CDR1 reads ENHRY; CDR2 reads SYGVKD. The ends lost 2 bases at V and 11 bases at J; junction bases unmatched: 8. The CDR3 nucleotides read TGTGCCATCAGTGAGAGCCGACAGGGAGCCGCTTTCTTT. Amino acid sequence: CAISESRQGAAFF.

The table lists this clonotype with many counts. The chain links TRBV7-8 to TRBJ2-3; D gene uncertain. CDR3 size: 12 residues. V was cut by 2 bases and J by 7 bases, with 7 bases left in between. The V gene's germline CDR1 is SGHVS and CDR2 FQNEAQ. The CDR3 loop reads CASSLNMYTQYF. CDR3 nucleotides: TGTGCCAGCAGCTTAAATATGTATACGCAGTATTTT.

The J gene is TRBJ1-5, the V gene TRBV20-1, with no clear D. Trimming left V 2 bases short and J 9 bases short, with 11 bases between. Looked up from germline, CDR1 is DFQATT and CDR2 is SNEGSKA (reference sequence). The CDR3 contains 12 residues. In DNA, the CDR3 is TGCAGTGCTAGACAGTTTATGGGGCCCCAGCATTTT. It encodes CSARQFMGPQHF.

This clonotype was seen a handful of times. This sequence joins TRBV20-1 and TRBJ2-4; 8 bases line up with TRBD1. This CDR3 has 16 residues. Per germline, CDR1 DFQATT and CDR2 SNEGSKA (reference sequence). Losses at the gene ends were 2 bases for V and 8 bases for J; bases not matched to a gene: 14. The CDR3 reads CSARTEGQGGRDIQYF. The CDR3 nucleotides are TGCAGTGCTAGAACAGAAGGACAGGGTGGTAGGGACATTCAGTACTTC.

This clonotype was seen repeatedly, ten times or more. The rearrangement joins TRBV2 to TRBJ2-2; possibly TRBD1 for D (7 bases). V was cut by 1 base and J by 6 bases, with 15 bases left in between. CDR3 size: 16 residues. In germline, CDR1 is SNHLY, CDR2 FYNNEI. The CDR3 region has the DNA TGTGCCAGCAGTGAAGTCAGGGGGGATAGGTCCGGGGAGCTGTTTTTT. Encoded protein: CASSEVRGDRSGELFF.

The gene calls are TRBV11-2 and TRBJ2-3; 10 nucleotides agree with TRBD2. This CDR3 spans 17 amino acids. The germline CDR1 and CDR2 sequences are SGHAT and FQNNGV. The J segment lost 11 bases and the V segment lost 5 bases, leaving 19 bases of the junction unmatched. This CDR3 reads CASSKPQREGLRNEQYF. In DNA, the CDR3 is TGTGCCAGCAGCAAGCCCCAGCGGGAGGGCCTTAGAAATGAGCAGTATTTT.

Notes on this clonotype: This could be a read error, since a much larger clone is one nucleotide away. The rearrangement links TRBV7-2 to TRBJ1-4; the D gene is possibly TRBD1 (6 bases). The CDR3 covers 14 residues. The germline CDR1 and CDR2 sequences are SGHTA and FQGNSA. CDR3 residues: CASSLGGANDKLFF. In DNA form, the CDR3 reads TGTGCCAGCAGCTTAGGGGGGGCAAATGACAAACTGTTTTTT.

DNA for the CDR3: TGTGCCAGCGACCAGGGACGCACCGGGGAGCTGTTTTTT. Translation gives CASDQGRTGELFF. The chain has TRBV10-3 and TRBJ2-2; either TRBD1 or TRBD2 may supply D (5 bases each). V was clipped by 10 bases and J by 4 bases, with 13 bases between them. This CDR3 region has 13 residues. Per germline, CDR1 ENHRY and CDR2 SYGVKD.

This clonotype was found many times. This sequence joins TRBV4-1 and TRBJ1-2; D call uncertain. Germline CDR1 MGHRA, CDR2 YSYEKL. CDR3 length: 14 residues. V lost 3 bases and J 0 bases, leaving 8 bases between the germline ends. The CDR3 nucleotides read TGCGCCAGCAGCCAGGTATTTACTAACTATGGCTACACCTTC. This translates into CASSQVFTNYGYTF.